The T cell receptor beta chain described here comes from a study of regulatory T cells in long-lasting Graves disease. Study results and limitations: Persistent Graves' patients showed reduced TCR diversity versus newly diagnosed patients.

Time point in this sample: newly diagnosed GD, antithyroid drugs for less than 3 months. Preparation of the TCR library used RNA extracted from PBMCs. HTBI primers from iRepertoire and Arm-PCR of CDR3 regions yielded the TCR beta libraries. TCRdb recomputed calls from the multiplex PCR reads with MiXCR, one row per CDR3 protein. The data hold around 360,000 distinct CDR3 sequences, with under 20% observed a single time. The sample holds many counts of this clonotype. Its antigen is not identified. V shed 5 bases and J shed 2 bases, with 7 bases lying between them. The CDR3 consists of 12 residues. Germline V gene data show CDR1 as SGHRS and CDR2 as YFSETQ. The data were also submitted as part of a second study, on T cells in Graves' hyperthyroidism and ophthalmopathy. Turning to that study: First-round RT-PCR targeting the TCR CDR3 was performed with the HTBI primer set.

The material sequenced was peripheral blood mononuclear cells (PBMCs), taken at new diagnosis, from a patient treated with antithyroid drugs. V is TRBV5-1 and J is TRBJ2-5; D remains unclear. The source of this sequence is a woman younger than 30 with Graves disease. The chain's CDR3 is CASRTQQETQYF. In DNA form, the CDR3 reads TGCGCCAGCAGGACACAACAAGAGACCCAGTACTTC.